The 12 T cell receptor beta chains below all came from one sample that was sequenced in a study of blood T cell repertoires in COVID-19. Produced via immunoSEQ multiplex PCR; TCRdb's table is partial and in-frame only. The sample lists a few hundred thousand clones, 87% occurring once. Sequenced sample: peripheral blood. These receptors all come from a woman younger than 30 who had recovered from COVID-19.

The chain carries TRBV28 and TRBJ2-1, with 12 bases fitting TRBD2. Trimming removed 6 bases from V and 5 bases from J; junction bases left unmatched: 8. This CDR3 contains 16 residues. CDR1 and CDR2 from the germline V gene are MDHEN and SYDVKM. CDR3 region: CASRSLAGGLHNEQFF. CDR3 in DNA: TGTGCCAGCAGATCCCTAGCGGGAGGGCTACACAATGAGCAGTTCTTC.

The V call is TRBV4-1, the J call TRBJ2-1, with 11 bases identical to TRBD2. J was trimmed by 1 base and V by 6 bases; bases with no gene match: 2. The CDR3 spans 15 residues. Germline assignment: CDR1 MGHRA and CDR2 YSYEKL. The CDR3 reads CASSRLAGSYNEQFF. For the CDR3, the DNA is TGCGCCAGCAGTAGACTAGCGGGGTCCTACAATGAGCAGTTCTTC.

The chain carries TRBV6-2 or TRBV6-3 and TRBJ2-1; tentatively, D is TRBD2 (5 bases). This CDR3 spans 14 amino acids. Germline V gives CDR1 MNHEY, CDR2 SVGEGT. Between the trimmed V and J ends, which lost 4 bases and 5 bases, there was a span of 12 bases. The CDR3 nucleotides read TGTGCCAGCAGTTCTCCTGGGAGCAACAATGAGCAGTTCTTC. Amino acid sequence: CASSSPGSNNEQFF.

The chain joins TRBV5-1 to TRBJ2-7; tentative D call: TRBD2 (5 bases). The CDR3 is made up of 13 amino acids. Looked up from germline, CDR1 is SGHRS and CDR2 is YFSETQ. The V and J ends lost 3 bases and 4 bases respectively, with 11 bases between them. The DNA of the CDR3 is TGCGCCAGCAGCTCGGGAACCCGTTACGAGCAGTACTTC. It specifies CASSSGTRYEQYF.

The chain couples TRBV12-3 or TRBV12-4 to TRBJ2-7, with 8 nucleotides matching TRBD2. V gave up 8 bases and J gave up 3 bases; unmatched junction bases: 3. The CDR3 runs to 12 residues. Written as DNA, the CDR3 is TGTGCCAGCCTCGGGACTAGCTACGAGCAGTACTTC. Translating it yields CASLGTSYEQYF.

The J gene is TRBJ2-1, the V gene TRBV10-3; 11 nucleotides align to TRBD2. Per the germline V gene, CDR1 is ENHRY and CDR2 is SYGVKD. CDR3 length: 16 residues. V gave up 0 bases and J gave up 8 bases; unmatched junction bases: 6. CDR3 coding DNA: TGTGCCATCAGTGAGTCTTTGACTAGCGGGAAATATGAGCAGTTCTTC. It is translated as CAISESLTSGKYEQFF.

CDR3 in amino acids: CAWAAVPEAFF. DNA for the CDR3: TGTGCCTGGGCCGCGGTACCTGAAGCTTTCTTT. This chain connects TRBV30 to TRBJ1-1; no firm D call. The CDR3 spans 11 residues. Germline CDR1 is GTSNPN and CDR2 is SVGIG (reference sequence). V lost 5 bases and J lost 6, with 10 bases in between.

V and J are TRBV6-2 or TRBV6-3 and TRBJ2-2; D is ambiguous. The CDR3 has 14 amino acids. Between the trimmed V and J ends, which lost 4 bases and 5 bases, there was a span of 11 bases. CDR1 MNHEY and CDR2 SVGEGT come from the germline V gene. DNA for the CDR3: TGTGCCAGCAGTTCGTCCCCCGTGACCGGGGAGCTGTTTTTT. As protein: CASSSSPVTGELFF.

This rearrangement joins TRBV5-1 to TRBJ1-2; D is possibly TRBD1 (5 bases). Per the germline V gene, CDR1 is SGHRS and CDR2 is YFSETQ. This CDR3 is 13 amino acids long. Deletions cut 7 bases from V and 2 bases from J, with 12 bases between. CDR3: CASGDGGNYGYTF. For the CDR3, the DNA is TGCGCCAGCGGGGACGGGGGGAACTATGGCTACACCTTC.

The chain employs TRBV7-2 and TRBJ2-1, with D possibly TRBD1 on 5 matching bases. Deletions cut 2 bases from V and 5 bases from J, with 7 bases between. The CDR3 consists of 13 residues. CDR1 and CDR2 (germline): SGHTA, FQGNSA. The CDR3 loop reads CASSLLGHNEQFF. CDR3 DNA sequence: TGTGCCAGCAGCTTATTGGGGCACAATGAGCAGTTCTTC.

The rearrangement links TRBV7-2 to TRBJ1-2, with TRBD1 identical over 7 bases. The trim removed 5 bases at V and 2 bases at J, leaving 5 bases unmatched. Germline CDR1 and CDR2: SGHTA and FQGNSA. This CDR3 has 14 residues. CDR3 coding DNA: TGTGCCAGCAGCCCAATGACAGGGAACTATGGCTACACCTTC. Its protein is CASSPMTGNYGYTF.

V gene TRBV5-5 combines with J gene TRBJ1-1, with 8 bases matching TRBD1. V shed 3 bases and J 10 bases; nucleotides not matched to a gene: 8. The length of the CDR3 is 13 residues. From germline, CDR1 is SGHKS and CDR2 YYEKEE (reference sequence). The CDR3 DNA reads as TGTGCCAGCAGCTCGGACAGGGTTGGGGGAGCTTTCTTT. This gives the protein CASSSDRVGGAFF.